This TCR beta chain was profiled in a study of early T cells in non-severe SARS-CoV-2 infection. Overall study context: Sequencing used unsorted whole-blood bulk RNA, so chains lack pairing.

Individual cDNA molecules carried attached unique molecular identifiers. One entry per CDR3 protein, called by TCRdb with MiXCR from the 5' RACE reads. Of some 57,000 distinct CDR3 sequences in the sample, roughly 5.9% were seen once. CDR1 and CDR2 (germline): MNHEY, SVGAGI. The CDR3 consists of 14 residues. V was pared by 7 bases and J by 2 bases, with 7 bases of the junction left unmatched. This clonotype was observed a few times. V and J are TRBV6-5 and TRBJ2-7; 8 bases fit TRBD2. The specimen was whole blood. The origin of this receptor is an adult who was a healthcare worker with PCR-confirmed SARS-CoV-2 infection or an uninfected control (not recorded which). This CDR3 reads CASTSGGGTYEQYF. The CDR3 bases are TGTGCCAGCACCTCGGGGGGGGGTACCTACGAGCAGTACTTC.